This T cell receptor beta chain came from a study of cytomegalovirus exposure and HLA in healthy donors. A note on this clone: The antigen is undetermined.

Both 60 Vbeta primers and 13 Jbeta primers went into the PCR. Generated by immunoSEQ multiplex PCR, the TCRdb table keeps only in-frame clones and is missing some. The sample carries over 150,000 clones, around 68% recorded once. The V gene's germline CDR1 is SGHTA and CDR2 FQGNSA. With V trimmed by 1 base and J by 1 base, 6 bases remained unmatched. The CDR3 totals 16 residues. Overall study results and limits: There were some V segments, including TRBV6-2 and TRBV6-3, excluded as indistinguishable. The study carried out a later analysis of TCR beta sequences. It associated approximately 17,000 of them with specific HLA alleles at a false discovery rate of 0.05. It was assumed in the presence/absence analyses that sequencing depth was roughly uniform across donors. One variant, a missense change in DCLRE1C, was linked in a later analysis to TCR beta V- and J-gene trimming.

The chain has TRBV7-2 and TRBJ2-7; the match to TRBD2 covers 8 bases. The sequenced material came from PBMCs. The sequence derives from a middle-aged woman in good health and CMV-seropositive. This CDR3 is CASSLGVLAASYEQYF. Written as DNA, the CDR3 is TGTGCCAGCAGCTTAGGAGTACTAGCGGCGTCCTACGAGCAGTACTTC.